One and the same sample provided the 8 T cell receptor beta chains below, sequenced in a study of OX40 agonist ivuxolimab in advanced cancers. Some clones are missing from TCRdb's copy, which holds only in-frame ones; the method was immunoSEQ multiplex PCR. Of some 50,000 clones in the sample, about 90% were seen once. The sample was CD4+ or CD8+ T cells sorted from blood, taken in a trial of the OX40 agonist ivuxolimab. Every receptor here comes from an adult with an advanced solid tumor such as melanoma, head and neck, liver or kidney cancer.

The gene calls are TRBV11-2 and TRBJ1-2, with D possibly TRBD1 on 5 matching bases. V gave up 4 bases and J gave up 5 bases, with 17 bases separating them. Germline CDR1 is SGHAT and CDR2 is FQNNGV. This CDR3 contains 15 residues. DNA for the CDR3: TGTGCCAGCAGCTCTACCCGCCGGGACGGGTATGGCTACACCTTC. Its translation: CASSSTRRDGYGYTF. Full variable domain (remainder filled in from reference TRBV11-2 and TRBJ1-2): EAGVAQSPRYKIIEKRQSVAFWCNPISGHATLYWYQQILGQGPKLLIQFQNNGVVDDSQLPKDRFSAERLKGVDSTLKIQPAKLEDSAVYLCASSSTRRDGYGYTFGSGTRLTVV.

The CDR3 reads CASSFGGAATEAFF. DNA of the CDR3: TGTGCCAGCAGTTTCGGGGGGGCAGCCACTGAAGCTTTCTTT. The V call is TRBV28, the J call TRBJ1-1; tentatively, D is TRBD1 (6 bases). Germline values: CDR1 MDHEN, CDR2 SYDVKM. This CDR3 comprises 14 residues. The V end was cut by 3 bases, the J end by 4 bases, with 12 bases between.

The chain links TRBV19 to TRBJ2-7; 9 bases are shared with TRBD1. Germline V gene lookup returns CDR1 LNHDA and CDR2 SQIVND (reference sequence). The CDR3 is 14 amino acids. The V gene end was trimmed by 4 bases and the J gene end by 4 bases; junction bases not matched to a gene: 5. CDR3 in amino acids: CASSTGTGIYEQYF. Written as DNA, the CDR3 is TGTGCCAGTAGTACCGGGACAGGGATTTACGAGCAGTACTTC.

J is TRBJ2-3 and V is TRBV7-9; 10 nucleotides align to TRBD2. J lost 5 bases, V lost 2 bases, and 13 bases had no gene match. The CDR3 is 18 amino acids. CDR1 is SEHNR, CDR2 FQNEAQ, per germline (reference sequence). Here the CDR3 reads CASSLYPPGTSAIDTQYF. The CDR3 DNA sequence: TGTGCCAGCAGCTTATACCCGCCCGGGACTAGCGCGATAGATACGCAGTATTTT.

The chain couples TRBV7-2 to TRBJ1-1; no firm D call. The length of the CDR3 is 13 residues. V gave up 1 base and J gave up 6 bases, with 9 bases separating them. Germline V gene sequence: CDR1 SGHTA, CDR2 FQGNSA. The CDR3 protein is CASSLVSGSEAFF. The CDR3 DNA reads as TGTGCCAGCAGCTTAGTGTCGGGCTCTGAAGCTTTCTTT.

The rearrangement joins TRBV19 to TRBJ1-3; 7 bases align to TRBD1. The CDR3 spans 13 residues. Trimming at V came to 10 bases and at J to 4 bases, leaving 7 bases not matched to a gene. The germline V gene has CDR1 LNHDA and CDR2 SQIVND (reference sequence). CDR3 DNA: TGTGCCACTCAGGACAGGCACGGAAACACCATATATTTT. Residues: CATQDRHGNTIYF.

For the CDR3, the DNA is TGTGCCAGCAGTTTAAGCGGGAAGGGGGATACGCAGTATTTT. Amino acids: CASSLSGKGDTQYF. This chain links TRBV27 with TRBJ2-3; TRBD2 matches at 7 bases. Germline assignment: CDR1 MNHEY and CDR2 SMNVEV (reference sequence). J gave up 6 bases and V 2 bases, and 5 bases lay outside the gene matches. The CDR3 is made up of 14 amino acids.

The chain combines TRBV10-1 with TRBJ1-2, with D possibly matching TRBD1 (5 bases). The CDR3 sequence is 17 residues long. Germline CDR1 reads WNHNN; CDR2 reads SYGVQD (reference sequence). Trimming removed 9 bases from V and 8 bases from J, with 31 bases in between. The CDR3 nucleotides read TGCGCCAGACCTTTACAGTGGAGAGGGGTCCGAGGCGGGGGCTACACCTTC. Translating gives CARPLQWRGVRGGGYTF.